This record looks at one T cell receptor (beta chain) sequence and its context. This clonotype came up many times. Its antigen target is currently unknown. Base-call qualities are not available, and no considerably larger clone is one nucleotide away. The entry originates in a study of spatial heterogeneity in lung cancer (dated by TCRdb to 2018 to 2020). Regarding the study in general: More beta-chain than alpha-chain transcripts were consistently detected, likely reflecting higher beta-chain transcript abundance. In the raw uncorrected reads, each unique combination of TCR and UMI appeared more than ten times on average. TCR alpha and beta repertoires were quantitatively compared across multiple tumor regions, matched nontumor lung and blood in non-small cell lung cancer. Nonsynonymous mutation counts, determined by whole-exome sequencing of tumor tissue, were related to features of the TCR repertoire. Both alpha and beta chains were TCR-sequenced in roughly 200 tumor regions, about 69 matched nontumor lung samples and around 54 PBMC samples obtained at surgery. The full study reports these points: Ubiquitous expanded tumor TCRs were detected in blood more often at tumor resection than at routine follow-up. Additional single-cell paired TCR alpha and beta sequencing was considered necessary to confirm, at a functional level, the hypothesis that regional TCRs recognize regional mutations.

The germline V gene provides CDR1 KGHSH and CDR2 LQKENI. The CDR3 numbers 11 residues from cysteine through phenylalanine. Kept here is only the CDR3 DNA, which spans 33 bases and is read in frame from base 1. V drops 4 bases and J drops 5 bases, leaving 6 bases in between. The library was prepared using 5' RACE. Sequencer: NextSeq 500. In the TCR library protocol, a unique molecular identifier was attached to each TCR cDNA molecule so that PCR and sequencing errors could be corrected. In the authors' own workflow: TCR identification, UMI-based error correction and CDR3 extraction were performed with Decombinator tools. Expanded TCRs were defined as those above a frequency of 2 per 1,000, corresponding to the top 1% of the tumor frequency distribution. Rényi diversity was computed with the R vegan package after subsampling each repertoire 100 times to 5,000 TCRs. CDR3 similarity networks were constructed using string-kernel similarity of amino acid triplets, with links drawn between CDR3s whose pairwise similarity was above 0.82. The public reads were reprocessed in TCRdb via fastp at Q25 and MiXCR, keeping in-frame beta chains. Rows matching on CDR3 protein sequence are summarized as one entry with the most common DNA and genes. The V and J calls and clone size come from TCRdb's table, not from the authors' own analysis. The sample table contains fewer than 20,000 distinct CDR3 sequences; only one count was recorded for about 22% of them. Under 20% of the sample is in the top ten clones.

The meaning of the sample's time point label: sample taken at primary tumor resection. Without any cell sorting, TCR sequencing was performed on whole RNA extracted either from tumor and nontumor lung tissue or from cryopreserved PBMC samples. The donors were some 76 patients from the lung TRACERx cohort who had early-stage, untreated non-small cell lung cancer. Only patients for whom sufficient RNA was available from at least two tumor regions were selected for TCR sequencing. Recombination linked TRBV18 to TRBJ2-7, with no reliable assignment of the D segment. The receptor comes from a female donor with early-stage non-small cell lung cancer. This specimen was PBMCs, taken at surgery. The sequence in DNA is TGTGCCAGCTCACTGGACCACGAGCAGTACTTC. The translation is CASSLDHEQYF. Reference TRBV18 and TRBJ2-7 proteins supply the regions before and after the CDR3; the full variable domain is: NAGVMQNPRHLVRRRGQEARLRCSPMKGHSHVYWYRQLPEEGLKFMVYLQKENIIDESGMPKERFSAEFPKEGPSILRIQQVVRGDSAAYFCASSLDHEQYFGPGTRLTVT.